This paragraph covers one T cell receptor beta chain sequence. The target antigen is unknown. This entry is derived from a study of OX40 agonist ivuxolimab in advanced cancers. Study background: Enrollees could have had prior anti-PD-1, anti-PD-L1 or anti-CTLA-4 therapy, which 40% to 45% had received. Whole-study findings and limits: There was clonal expansion of CD4+ and CD8+ blood T cells by week 6 at 0.1 to 3.0 mg/kg. Which antigen the expanded peripheral T cells recognized is unknown.

Repertoires were generated with immunoSEQ multiplex PCR, while TCRdb's copy carries only in-frame clones and drops some. The sample has about 74,000 clones, 84% seen once. The CDR3 extends over 19 amino acids. Looked up from germline, CDR1 is LGHNA and CDR2 is YSLEER. J gave up 0 bases and V 1 base, and 11 bases lay outside the gene matches. This sequence was found in an adult with an advanced solid tumor such as melanoma, head and neck, liver or kidney cancer. Sequenced material: CD4+ or CD8+ T cells sorted from blood, taken in a trial of the OX40 agonist ivuxolimab. The chain has TRBV4-3 and TRBJ2-3, with TRBD2 matching 9 bases. DNA of the CDR3: TGCGCCAGCAGCCAAGTACGACTAGCGGAACCGTCTAGCACAGATACGCAGTATTTT. Translation gives CASSQVRLAEPSSTDTQYF.